The clone carrying this T cell receptor beta chain has only a few counts. This entry is derived from a study of pediatric ulcerative colitis. Germline V lookup: CDR1 LGHNA, CDR2 YSLEER. V was cut by 4 bases and J by 7 bases, with 11 bases left in between. The CDR3 length is 14 residues. One to two pinch biopsies were taken from the rectum during colonoscopy. Data came from immunoSEQ multiplex PCR; TCRdb stores just in-frame clones and leaves some out. Of tens of thousands of clones in the sample, around 79% are singletons; the top ten hold less than 4.5%. Sample: gut tissue. V usage is TRBV4-3 and J usage is TRBJ1-6, with no clear D. This sequence was found in a girl aged 5-17 years with moderate ulcerative colitis. The CDR3 nucleotides are TGCGCCAGCAGCCGTAACAGTCAAAATTCACCCCTCCACTTT. Protein sequence: CASSRNSQNSPLHF.